The clone carrying this T cell receptor beta chain was seen a handful of times. The sample comes from a study of patients and donors after allogeneic stem cell transplantation. Trimming took off 1 base at V and 4 bases at J, with 7 bases between the two ends. CDR1 is MGHRA and CDR2 is YSYEKL in the germline V gene. The CDR3 totals 13 residues. TCRdb fed the RT-PCR reads into MiXCR, producing one record per CDR3 protein. The table has about 230,000 distinct CDR3 sequences, roughly 15% seen once. This TCR came from a human donor who was either an allogeneic HSCT recipient or a stem cell or donor lymphocyte infusion donor (not recorded which). It is not recorded whose cells these are; they may come from a transplant donor. Sequences were obtained from blood, either unsorted or a sorted T cell fraction (not recorded which). This chain links TRBV4-1 with TRBJ1-2; a weak D match, TRBD1 (5 bases). The chain's CDR3 is CASSQVDSYGYTF. The CDR3 bases are TGCGCCAGCAGCCAAGTAGACAGCTATGGCTACACCTTC.